The sequence of this T cell receptor beta chain was determined in a study of technical replicates of blood from a handful of donors. CDR1 is MNHEY, CDR2 SVGAGI, per germline. J gave up 5 bases and V 5 bases, and 7 bases lay outside the gene matches. The CDR3 spans 15 residues. The repertoire was sequenced with immunoSEQ multiplex PCR; TCRdb's copy has only in-frame clones and lacks some. The sample holds roughly 80,000 clones, roughly 90% seen once. The sequence was collected from a human donor in good health. The J gene is TRBJ2-3, the V gene TRBV6-5; 10 nucleotides align to TRBD2. Input material: T cells isolated from PBMCs. The CDR3 sequence is CASSLTGLAQDTQYF. The CDR3 DNA reads as TGTGCCAGCAGTCTCACGGGACTAGCGCAAGATACGCAGTATTTT.